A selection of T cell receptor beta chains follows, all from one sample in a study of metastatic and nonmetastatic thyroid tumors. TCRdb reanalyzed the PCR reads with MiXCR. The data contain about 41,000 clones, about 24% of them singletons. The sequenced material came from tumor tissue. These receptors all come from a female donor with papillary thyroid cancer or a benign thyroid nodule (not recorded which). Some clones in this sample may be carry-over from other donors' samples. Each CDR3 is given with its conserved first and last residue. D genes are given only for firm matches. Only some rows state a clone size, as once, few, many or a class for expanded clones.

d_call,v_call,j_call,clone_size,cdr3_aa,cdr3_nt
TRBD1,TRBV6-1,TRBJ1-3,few,CASSISAGGGNTIYF,TGTGCCAGCAGTATCTCAGCAGGGGGAGGAAACACCATATATTTT
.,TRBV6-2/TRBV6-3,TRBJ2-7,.,CASSYWSEQYF,TGTGCCAGCAGTTACTGGTCCGAGCAGTACTTC
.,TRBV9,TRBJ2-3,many,CASSDTDTQYF,TGTGCCAGCAGCGACACAGATACGCAGTATTTT
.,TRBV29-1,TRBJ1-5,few,CSVITGGQPQHF,TGCAGCGTTATAACGGGGGGGCAGCCCCAGCATTTT
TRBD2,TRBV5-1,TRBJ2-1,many,CASSLTSGSRDEQFF,TGCGCCAGCAGCCTGACTAGCGGGAGTAGAGATGAGCAGTTCTTC
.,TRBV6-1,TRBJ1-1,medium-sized,CASSQTQGEAFF,TGTGCCAGCTCACAAACCCAGGGTGAAGCTTTCTTT
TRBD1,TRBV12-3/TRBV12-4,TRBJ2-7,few,CASSPRQGYYEQYF,TGTGCCAGCAGTCCCCGACAGGGATACTACGAGCAGTACTTC
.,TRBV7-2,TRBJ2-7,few,CASSLAGTASLEQYF,TGTGCCAGCAGCTTAGCGGGGACGGCCTCTCTCGAGCAGTACTTC
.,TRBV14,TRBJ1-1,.,CASNDGLSIEAFF,TGTGCCAGCAACGACGGACTGTCTATCGAAGCTTTCTTT
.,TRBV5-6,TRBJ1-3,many,CASSLWGGNTIYF,TGTGCCAGCAGCTTGTGGGGGGGAAACACCATATATTTT
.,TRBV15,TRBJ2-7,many,CATSSHESEQYF,TGTGCCACCAGCAGCCATGAAAGTGAGCAGTACTTC
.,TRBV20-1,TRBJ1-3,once,CSARDVDGLNTIYF,TGCAGTGCTAGAGATGTCGACGGATTAAACACCATATATTTT
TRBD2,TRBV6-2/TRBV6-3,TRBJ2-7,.,CASSYSSGSSYEHNF,TGTGCCAGCAGTTACTCTAGCGGGAGCTCCTACGAGCACAACTTC
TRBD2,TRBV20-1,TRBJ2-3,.,CSARDGTTNWVDTQYF,TGCAGTGCTAGAGATGGGACTACAAACTGGGTAGATACGCAGTATTTT
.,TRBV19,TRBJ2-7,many,CASSIHGTYEQYF,TGTGCCAGTAGTATTCACGGAACCTACGAGCAGTACTTC
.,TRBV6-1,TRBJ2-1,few,CASSEAVGASRNEQFF,TGTGCCAGCAGTGAAGCGGTCGGGGCTAGTCGCAATGAGCAGTTCTTC
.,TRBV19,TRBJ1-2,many,CASKDSNYGYTF,TGTGCCAGTAAGGACAGTAACTATGGCTACACCTTC
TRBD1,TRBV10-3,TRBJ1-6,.,CAITGQGHNSPLRF,TGTGCCATCACCGGACAGGGACACAATTCACCCCTACGCTTT
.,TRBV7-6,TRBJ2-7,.,CASSDPQEAQYF,TGTGCCAGCAGTGATCCCCAGGAGGCGCAGTACTTC
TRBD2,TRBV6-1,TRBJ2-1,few,CASTGTSGYNEQFF,TGTGCCAGCACCGGGACTAGTGGCTACAATGAGCAGTTCTTC
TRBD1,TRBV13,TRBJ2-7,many,CASSRQGTTYEQYF,TGTGCCAGCAGCCGACAGGGTACGACCTACGAGCAGTACTTC
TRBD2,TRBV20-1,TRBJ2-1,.,CSAAARLAGGNEQFF,TGCAGTGCTGCTGCCCGACTAGCGGGAGGCAATGAGCAGTTCTTC
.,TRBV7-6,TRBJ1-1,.,CASSLEVGTRGTEAFF,TGTGCCAGCAGCTTAGAAGTAGGCACCCGGGGCACTGAAGCTTTCTTT
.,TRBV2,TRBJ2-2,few,CASTLGAGELSF,TGTGCCAGCACGCTGGGGGCCGGGGAGCTATCTTTT
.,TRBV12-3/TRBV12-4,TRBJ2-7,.,CASSLDPSTVEQYF,TGTGCCAGCAGTTTAGATCCTTCAACAGTCGAGCAGTACTTC
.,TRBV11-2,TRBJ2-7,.,CASSLGGPAYEQYF,TGTGCCAGCAGCTTAGGGGGGCCGGCCTACGAGCAGTACTTC
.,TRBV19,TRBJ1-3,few,CASSTRDGRNTIYF,TGTGCCAGTAGTACTCGGGACGGACGAAACACCATATATTTT
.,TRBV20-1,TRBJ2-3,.,CSARDTITDTQYF,TGCAGTGCTAGAGACACAATCACAGATACGCAGTATTTT
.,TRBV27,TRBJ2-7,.,CASILSIPGAYEQYF,TGTGCCAGCATTTTATCGATTCCGGGTGCCTACGAGCAGTACTTC
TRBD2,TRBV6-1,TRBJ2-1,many,CASSEGLEYNEQFF,TGTGCCAGCAGTGAGGGACTAGAGTACAATGAGCAGTTCTTC
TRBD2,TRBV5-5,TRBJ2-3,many,CACVHSAGGPTDTQYF,TGTGCCTGCGTCCATTCGGCGGGGGGGCCGACAGATACGCAGTATTTT
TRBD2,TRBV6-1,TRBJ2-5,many,CASSRTRPETQYF,TGTGCCAGCAGCAGGACTAGACCAGAGACCCAGTACTTC
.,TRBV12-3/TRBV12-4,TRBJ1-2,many,CASSYSGVRYGYTF,TGTGCCAGCAGTTACTCAGGGGTTCGGTATGGCTACACCTTC
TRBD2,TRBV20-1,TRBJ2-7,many,CSAQPGTSASYEQYF,TGCAGTGCTCAGCCAGGGACTAGTGCTAGCTACGAGCAGTACTTC
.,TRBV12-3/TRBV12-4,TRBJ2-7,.,CASMQGSEQYF,TGTGCCAGCATGCAGGGAAGCGAGCAGTACTTC
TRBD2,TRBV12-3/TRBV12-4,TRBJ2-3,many,CASTFGRGGTDTQYF,TGTGCCAGCACCTTCGGGCGGGGGGGCACAGATACGCAGTATTTT
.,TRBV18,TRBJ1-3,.,CASSQNEAGTSGNTIYF,TGTGCCAGCTCTCAAAATGAGGCCGGGACATCCGGAAACACCATATATTTT
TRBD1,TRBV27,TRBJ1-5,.,CASSINRGRGNQPQHF,TGTGCCAGCAGTATAAACAGGGGACGAGGCAATCAGCCCCAGCATTTT
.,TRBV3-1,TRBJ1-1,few,CASSRSQYEAFF,TGTGCCAGCAGCCGTTCTCAGTATGAAGCTTTCTTT
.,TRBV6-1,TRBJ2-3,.,CASSDGLISTDTQYF,TGTGCCAGCAGTGACGGCCTTATTTCCACAGATACGCAGTATTTT
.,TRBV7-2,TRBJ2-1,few,CASSSAGADAREQFF,TGTGCCAGCAGCTCAGCCGGGGCCGATGCGAGGGAGCAGTTCTTC
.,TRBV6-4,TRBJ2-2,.,CASSDSSGAGELFF,TGTGCCAGCAGTGACTCAAGTGGGGCCGGGGAGCTGTTTTTT
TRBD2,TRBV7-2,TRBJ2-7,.,CASSLASGSLYEQYF,TGTGCCAGCAGCTTAGCTAGCGGGAGTTTATACGAGCAGTACTTC
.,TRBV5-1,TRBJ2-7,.,CASRKDWAEQYF,TGCGCCAGTAGGAAAGACTGGGCCGAGCAGTACTTC
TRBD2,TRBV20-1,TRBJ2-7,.,CSAREGLAQQQYF,TGCAGTGCTAGAGAGGGACTAGCTCAGCAGCAGTACTTC
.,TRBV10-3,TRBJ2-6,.,CAISPGSGANVLTF,TGTGCCATCTCTCCCGGCTCTGGGGCCAACGTCCTGACTTTC
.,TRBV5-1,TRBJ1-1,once,CASSLPENTEAFF,TGCGCCAGCAGCTTGCCTGAGAACACTGAAGCTTTCTTT
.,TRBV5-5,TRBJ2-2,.,CASSGYKGPNTGELFF,TGTGCCAGCAGCGGTTATAAGGGCCCGAACACCGGGGAGCTGTTTTTT
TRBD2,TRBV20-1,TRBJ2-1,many,CSAKKAGGSYNEQFF,TGCAGTGCTAAGAAAGCGGGGGGTTCCTACAATGAGCAGTTCTTC
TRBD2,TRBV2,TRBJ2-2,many,CASSATSGGGTGELFF,TGTGCCAGCAGTGCTACTAGCGGGGGTGGAACCGGGGAGCTGTTTTTT
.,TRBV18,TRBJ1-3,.,CASSPEAVSGNTIYF,TGTGCCAGCTCACCCGAAGCTGTCTCTGGAAACACCATATATTTT
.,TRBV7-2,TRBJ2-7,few,CASRLGLEGAYEQYF,TGTGCCAGCAGATTAGGGCTAGAGGGAGCCTACGAGCAGTACTTC
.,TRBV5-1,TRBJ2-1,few,CASSTGTPLYNEQFF,TGCGCCAGCAGTACCGGGACCCCTCTCTACAATGAGCAGTTCTTC
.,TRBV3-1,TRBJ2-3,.,CASSHEGETDTQYF,TGTGCCAGCAGCCATGAAGGGGAAACAGATACGCAGTATTTT